The 17 T cell receptor beta chains below all came from one sample that was sequenced in a study of tumor-infiltrating lymphocytes in primary liver carcinoma. Constant-region priming of around 500 ng total RNA yielded TCR beta cDNA. Modified slightly, ARM-PCR produced TCR beta libraries over three nested multiplex PCR rounds. A C-beta reverse primer was combined with TRBV1-TRBV30 forward primers in the first two PCR rounds, and each round had around 11 cycles. TCRdb used MiXCR to reprocess the multiplex PCR reads, holding one entry per CDR3 protein. The top ten hold 15% to 20% of the sample, which has roughly 190,000 distinct CDR3 sequences, about 82% seen once. Co-extraction yielded RNA and DNA from 20-30 mg of unsorted bulk tissue. Sequenced sample: tumor tissue from primary liver carcinoma. The source of these receptors is a man aged 35 to 55 with primary liver carcinoma and hepatitis B virus infection.

Comment on this clonotype: Sequence at one end of the junction differs from germline and may be a read error. Here the CDR3 reads CANSLVLLSYNGQFF. CDR3 nucleotides: TGTGCCAACAGCTTAGTCCTCCTCTCCTACAATGGGCAGTTCTTC. The rearrangement joins TRBV11-2 to TRBJ2-1; no firm D call. The CDR3 has 15 amino acids. Germline CDR1 and CDR2: SGHAT and FQNNGV.

Worth noting for this clonotype: At one boundary the junction diverges from the germline segment, which might be a read error. The chain links TRBV11-1 to TRBJ2-3; the D call may be TRBD1 or TRBD2 (5 bases each). CDR1 SGHAT and CDR2 FQDESV come from the germline V gene (reference sequence). This CDR3 contains 19 residues. CDR3 loop: CASSSGGWSVGARIDSQYF. The CDR3 DNA sequence: TGTGCCAGCAGCTCTGGGGGATGGTCTGTTGGAGCCCGCATAGATTCGCAGTATTTT. Full variable domain (rest looked up from reference TRBV11-1 and TRBJ2-3): EAEVAQSPRYKITEKSQAVAFWCDPISGHATLYWYRQILGQGPELLVQFQDESVVDDSQLPKDRFSAERLKGVDSTLKIQPAELGDSAMYLCASSSGGWSVGARIDSQYFGPGTRLTVL.

As concerns this clonotype: The junction does not match germline at one end; this may be a read error. The chain joins TRBV29-1 to TRBJ1-1, with no clear D. CDR1 and CDR2 (germline): SQVTM, ANQGSEA. The CDR3 is made up of 13 amino acids. The CDR3 is CSAQSQRNTEAFF. The CDR3 DNA sequence: TGTAGCGCTCAGAGTCAGAGGAACACTGAAGCTTTCTTT.

This clonotype was found once. One junction end does not reproduce the germline sequence, and a read error may be involved. This sequence joins TRBV29-1 and TRBJ1-1; D perhaps matches TRBD1 (5 bases). Germline V gene data show CDR1 as SQVTM and CDR2 as ANQGSEA. The CDR3 contains 14 residues. The CDR3 region has the DNA TGCAGCGTTCTTCGGACATACAGCAACACTCAAGCTTACTTT. It translates to CSVLRTYSNTQAYF.

Of note for this clonotype: This may be a read error: a much more frequent sequence differs by one nucleotide. The chain is built from TRBV28 and TRBJ1-4, with 7 bases matching TRBD1. The CDR3 sequence is 18 residues long. Germline V gives CDR1 MDHEN, CDR2 SYDVKM. The CDR3 DNA is TGTGCCAGCAGTCCCCCCCTTTACAGGGGTGGGACTAATGAAAAACCGTTTTTT. It codes for CASSPPLYRGGTNEKPFF.

Concerning this clonotype: A junction boundary mismatches the germline segment, possibly from a read error. The gene calls are TRBV6-5 and TRBJ2-7; D may be TRBD1 (6 bases). The CDR3 consists of 16 residues. Germline CDR1 is MNHEY and CDR2 is SVGAGI. CDR3 coding DNA: TGTGCCAGCAGTTACTTCAAAGACAGGCCCTCCTACAAGCAGTACTTC. Translating gives CASSYFKDRPSYKQYF.

To note about this clonotype: The junction shows a germline mismatch at one end, possibly a read error. The chain recombines TRBV11-2 with TRBJ2-1, with D possibly being TRBD2 (5 bases). Germline CDR1 SGHAT, CDR2 FQNNGV. The CDR3 loop spans 14 amino acids. DNA of the CDR3: TGTGCCATCACCCCCGATGGCGACTACAATGAGCAATTCTTC. Its protein is CAITPDGDYNEQFF.

This clonotype showed up just a few times. The V gene is TRBV28, the J gene TRBJ1-1, with D possibly TRBD1 on 6 matching bases. Germline V gene lookup returns CDR1 MDHEN and CDR2 SYDVKM. The CDR3 is made up of 15 amino acids. Trimming took 5 bases from V and 3 from J, leaving 16 bases between them. The CDR3 loop reads CASSPRDTEYTEAFF. The CDR3 DNA reads TGTGCCAGCAGTCCCCGGGACACTGAATACACTGAAGCTTTCTTT. Together with reference TRBV28 and TRBJ1-1, the CDR3 gives the full variable domain: DVKVTQSSRYLVKRTGEKVFLECVQDMDHENMFWYRQDPGLGLRLIYFSYDVKMKEKGDIPEGYSVSREKKERFSLILESASTNQTSMYLCASSPRDTEYTEAFFGQGTRLTVV.

Concerning this clonotype: No conserved phenylalanine or tryptophan is present at the end of the CDR3, so a read error is the likely explanation. Because the CDR3's place on the DNA is in doubt, the DNA is left out and the CDR3 is given as listed by TCRdb. The rearrangement uses TRBV29-1 and TRBJ2-1; the table's TRBD1 call for D was not verified on the DNA. Germline V gene data show CDR1 as SQVTM and CDR2 as ANQGSEA. The CDR3 is 12 amino acids long, termini counted. The CDR3: CSVTGDYNELFL.

The V and J genes are TRBV11-2 and TRBJ1-2; TRBD1 might be the D (6 bases). V lost 6 bases and J lost 8, with 25 bases in between. Per germline, CDR1 SGHAT and CDR2 FQNNGV. The CDR3 sequence is 16 residues long. CDR3 region: CASSLQGGREILGYTF. In nucleotides, the CDR3 is TGTGCCAGCAGTTTACAGGGAGGACGGGAGATACTGGGCTACACCTTC.

A note on this clonotype: The junction shows a germline mismatch at one end, possibly a read error. The chain employs TRBV6-5 and TRBJ1-2, with TRBD1 matching 7 bases. CDR1 is MNHEY, CDR2 SVGAGI, per germline. The CDR3 is 14 amino acids. The DNA for the CDR3 is TGTGCCACCAGTTACTCGTGGGACAGCTATGACTACACCTTC. It translates to CATSYSWDSYDYTF.

In the case of this clonotype: Its ends do not fully match the called genes, so a read error is possible. This rearrangement joins TRBV11-1 to TRBJ2-2, with D possibly called TRBD1 or TRBD2 (5 bases each). Germline loops: CDR1 SGHAT, CDR2 FQDESV (reference sequence). The CDR3 contains 13 residues. The CDR3 DNA reads as TGTGCCAGCAGCTTTTGTGACACCAGGGAGCCGTTTTTT. Amino acid sequence: CASSFCDTREPFF.

V gene TRBV10-3 combines with J gene TRBJ1-1, with D unclear. V was cut by 6 bases and J by 2 bases, with 7 bases left in between. CDR1 and CDR2 from the germline V gene are ENHRY and SYGVKD. The CDR3 sequence is 12 residues long. CDR3 region: CAIRDVNTEAFF. The CDR3 DNA reads TGTGCCATCAGGGACGTAAACACTGAAGCTTTCTTT.

A remark on this clonotype: At one boundary the junction diverges from the germline segment, which might be a read error. This chain joins TRBV30 and TRBJ2-4, with D possibly TRBD2 on 6 matching bases. The CDR3 spans 15 residues. Germline V gene lookup returns CDR1 GTSNPN and CDR2 SVGIG (reference sequence). CDR3 bases: TGTGCCTGGGAGAGGCCATCGGGAGCCAAAAACGTTCAGTACTTC. Protein sequence: CAWERPSGAKNVQYF. The full variable domain, its missing parts supplied by reference TRBV30 and TRBJ2-4, is SQTIHQWPATLVQPVGSPLSLECTVEGTSNPNLYWYRQAAGRGLQLLFYSVGIGQISSEVPQNLSASRPQDRQFILSSKKLLLSDSGFYLCAWERPSGAKNVQYFGAGTRLSVL.

Details on this clonotype: The junction differs from germline at one of its ends, possibly a read error. V usage is TRBV5-5 and J usage is TRBJ2-3, with TRBD2 matching over 7 bases. The germline CDR1 and CDR2 sequences are SGHKS and YYEKEE (reference sequence). This CDR3 has 16 residues. In DNA, the CDR3 is TGCGCCAGCAGGAGCCTAAGTGGGAGGGGAACAGATACGCAGTATTTT. Translating gives CASRSLSGRGTDTQYF.

A remark on this clonotype: One junction end disagrees with the germline gene, perhaps due to a read error. The rearrangement joins TRBV6-6 to TRBJ1-6, with 9 bases that match TRBD1. CDR3 size: 15 residues. Germline values: CDR1 MNHNY, CDR2 SVGAGI (reference sequence). Here the CDR3 reads CASSLGTGHNSPLYF. CDR3 coding DNA: TGTGCCAGCAGTCTCGGGACAGGGCACAATTCACCCCTCTACTTT.

For this clonotype: One end of the junction varies from germline; a read error may be responsible. The CDR3 DNA reads TGTGCCAACAGTGAAGCGGGTATTGCAACTAATGAAAAATTGTTTTTT. Translated: CANSEAGIATNEKLFF. This chain joins TRBV6-1 and TRBJ1-4; no clear D gene. CDR3 size: 16 residues. Germline V gives CDR1 MNHNS, CDR2 SASEGT.